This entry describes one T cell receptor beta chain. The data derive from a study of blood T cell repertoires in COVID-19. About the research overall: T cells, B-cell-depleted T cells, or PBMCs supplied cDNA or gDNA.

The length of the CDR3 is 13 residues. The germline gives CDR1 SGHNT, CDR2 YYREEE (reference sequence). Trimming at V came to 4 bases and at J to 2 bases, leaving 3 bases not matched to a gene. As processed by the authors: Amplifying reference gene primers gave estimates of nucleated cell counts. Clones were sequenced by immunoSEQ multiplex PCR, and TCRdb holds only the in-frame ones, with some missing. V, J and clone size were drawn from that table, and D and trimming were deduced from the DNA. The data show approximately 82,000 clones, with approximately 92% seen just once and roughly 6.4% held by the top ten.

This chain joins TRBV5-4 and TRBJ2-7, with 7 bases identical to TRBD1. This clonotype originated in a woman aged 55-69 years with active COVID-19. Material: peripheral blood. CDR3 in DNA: TGTGCCAGCAGCCACGGACAGGCCTACGAGCAGTACTTC. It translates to CASSHGQAYEQYF.